This passage covers 18 T cell receptor beta chains from one sample sequenced in a study of blood T cell repertoires in COVID-19. Measured with immunoSEQ multiplex PCR; TCRdb has only the in-frame clones, and not every one. The repertoire holds around 330,000 clones, around 88% seen once, with 1.5% to 2% in the top ten. The specimen was peripheral blood. These TCRs come from a young woman with COVID-19, enrolled during active disease.

This sequence joins TRBV12-3 or TRBV12-4 and TRBJ1-5; D uncertain. V lost 1 base and J 7 bases, leaving 8 bases between the germline ends. This CDR3 is built from 13 residues. CDR3 sequence: CASSLGPRQPQHF. CDR3 nucleotides: TGTGCCAGCAGTTTAGGTCCGAGACAGCCCCAGCATTTT.

CDR3 residues: CASSQSNPGATYGYTF. The CDR3 nucleotides are TGTGCCAGCAGCCAATCTAATCCAGGGGCCACCTATGGCTACACCTTC. The V and J genes are TRBV3-1 (or the pseudogene TRBV3-2) and TRBJ1-2; a weak D match, TRBD1 (6 bases). CDR3 size: 16 residues. Trimming removed 2 bases from V and 4 bases from J, with 17 bases in between. CDR1 is LGHDT, CDR2 YNNKEL, per germline (reference sequence).

The CDR3 coding sequence is TGTGCCAGCAGTGAAGATCTAGCCCCCATATATGAGCAGTTCTTC. Protein sequence: CASSEDLAPIYEQFF. The V gene is TRBV2, the J gene TRBJ2-1; maybe TRBD2 (5 bases). Germline CDR1 and CDR2: SNHLY and FYNNEI. This CDR3 has 15 amino acids. The V and J ends lost 1 base and 8 bases respectively, with 15 bases between them. The full variable domain, rest sourced from reference TRBV2 and TRBJ2-1, is EPEVTQTPSHQVTQMGQEVILRCVPISNHLYFYWYRQILGQKVEFLVSFYNNEISEKSEIFDDQFSVERPDGSNFTLKIRSTKLEDSAMYFCASSEDLAPIYEQFFGPGTRLTVL.

The CDR3 protein is CASSVEVSTEAFF. In DNA, the CDR3 is TGTGCCAGCAGTGTGGAGGTATCCACTGAAGCTTTCTTT. The chain couples TRBV2 to TRBJ1-1; D unclear. Per the germline V gene, CDR1 is SNHLY and CDR2 is FYNNEI. The CDR3 contains 13 residues. V lost 4 bases and J 4 bases, leaving 10 bases between the germline ends.

This chain uses TRBV4-3 with TRBJ2-7; 8 positions agree with TRBD1. Germline CDR1 reads LGHNA; CDR2 reads YSLEER. The V segment lost 4 bases and the J segment 3 bases; nucleotides outside the gene matches: 5. This CDR3 has 14 amino acids. CDR3 region: CASSRRQGNYEQYF. DNA of the CDR3: TGCGCCAGCAGCCGCCGACAGGGGAACTACGAGCAGTACTTC.

This chain uses TRBV28 with TRBJ1-5, with D possibly matching TRBD1 (6 bases). The V end lost 5 bases, the J end lost 4 bases, and 15 bases lay between the germline ends. Germline CDR1 reads MDHEN; CDR2 reads SYDVKM. This CDR3 contains 15 residues. The CDR3 region has the DNA TGTGCCAGCAGTCCAACAGGGCAGGGGAATCAGCCCCAGCATTTT. This sequence encodes CASSPTGQGNQPQHF.

The chain recombines TRBV30 with TRBJ2-3; D is possibly TRBD1 (5 bases). V gave up 5 bases and J gave up 7 bases, with 13 bases separating them. Germline V gives CDR1 GTSNPN, CDR2 SVGIG (reference sequence). The CDR3 totals 12 residues. CDR3 coding DNA: TGTGCCTGGGTGCGCAGGGAAAATACGCAGTATTTT. Amino acids: CAWVRRENTQYF.

The sample holds one count of this clone. The V call is TRBV7-9, the J call TRBJ2-1; possibly TRBD1 for D (5 bases). V was pared by 3 bases and J by 6 bases, with 9 bases between. CDR1 and CDR2 from the germline V gene are SEHNR and FQNEAQ (reference sequence). This CDR3 spans 13 amino acids. The CDR3 nucleotides are TGTGCCAGCAGCTTCCAGGGTGGCAATGAGCAGTTCTTC. It encodes CASSFQGGNEQFF.

Only one count was recorded for this clone. The chain combines TRBV2 with TRBJ2-5, with D unclear. The V gene lost 4 bases and the J gene lost 5 bases, with 14 bases spanning the gap. The CDR3 runs to 14 residues. CDR1 and CDR2 from the germline V gene are SNHLY and FYNNEI. CDR3 DNA sequence: TGTGCCAGCAGTGCGGTGGTTGGGCTGGAGACCCAGTACTTC. This sequence encodes CASSAVVGLETQYF.

In this sample, this clone turned up a few times. The genes are TRBV4-3 and TRBJ1-2, with unresolved D. CDR3 length equals 15 residues. Trimming took 0 bases from V and 2 from J, leaving 10 bases between them. CDR1 is LGHNA and CDR2 is YSLEER in the germline V gene. The CDR3 sequence: CASSQDGKLNYGYTF. The CDR3 DNA reads TGCGCCAGCAGCCAAGATGGCAAATTGAACTATGGCTACACCTTC.

The genes are TRBV7-9 and TRBJ1-2; TRBD1 is a possible D gene (5 bases). CDR3 size: 14 residues. Germline V gives CDR1 SEHNR, CDR2 FQNEAQ (reference sequence). V shed 1 base and J shed 6 bases, with 12 bases lying between them. The CDR3 loop reads CASSLVGREDGYTF. In DNA form, the CDR3 reads TGTGCCAGCAGCTTAGTTGGCAGGGAGGATGGCTACACCTTC.

The rearrangement links TRBV9 to TRBJ2-5, with TRBD2 identical over 10 bases. J gave up 4 bases and V 0 bases, and 6 bases lay outside the gene matches. There are 16 residues in the CDR3. Germline lookup yields CDR1 SGDLS and CDR2 YYNGEE. The CDR3 nucleotides read TGTGCCAGCAGCGTAGAGGTAGCGGGGGGAGGAGAGACCCAGTACTTC. Its protein is CASSVEVAGGGETQYF.

V gene TRBV19 combines with J gene TRBJ1-1; TRBD1 matches at 9 bases. Trimming removed 5 bases from V and 9 bases from J; junction bases left unmatched: 13. CDR1 is LNHDA and CDR2 is SQIVND in the germline V gene (reference sequence). The CDR3 is made up of 15 amino acids. DNA for the CDR3: TGTGCCAGTAGTGAGTCCGGAACAGGGGGCATCAAAGCTTTCTTT. Translating it yields CASSESGTGGIKAFF.

The chain employs TRBV5-6 and TRBJ2-3, with 7 nucleotides matching TRBD2. The V gene end was trimmed by 4 bases and the J gene end by 2 bases; junction bases not matched to a gene: 7. CDR3 length equals 15 residues. The V gene's germline CDR1 is SGHDT and CDR2 YYEEEE. For the CDR3, the DNA is TGTGCCAGCAGCCCGAGTAGCGGGTACACAGATACGCAGTATTTT. This encodes CASSPSSGYTDTQYF.

This clone was seen more than once but under ten times. J is TRBJ1-5 and V is TRBV6-1; 9 nucleotides match TRBD1. Trimming at V came to 1 base and at J to 8 bases, leaving 3 bases not matched to a gene. Looked up from germline, CDR1 is MNHNS and CDR2 is SASEGT. The CDR3 is 14 amino acids. The CDR3 DNA follows: TGTGCCAGCAGTGAAGGGACAGGGGCAGAGCCCCAGCATTTT. Protein product: CASSEGTGAEPQHF.

The chain is built from TRBV11-3 and TRBJ2-5, with 10 bases identical to TRBD2. Germline assignment: CDR1 SGHNT and CDR2 YENEEA. Trimming took 5 bases from V and 3 from J; bases not matched to a gene: 6. This CDR3 comprises 15 residues. DNA for the CDR3: TGTGCCAGCAGCCGGAGAACTAGCGGGAAAGAGACCCAGTACTTC. As protein: CASSRRTSGKETQYF.

CDR3 in DNA: TGTGCCAGTAATACAGGGCCGGTTCTTCAGCCCCAGCATTTT. It encodes CASNTGPVLQPQHF. The V call is TRBV19, the J call TRBJ1-5; perhaps TRBD1 as D (6 bases). CDR1 and CDR2 (germline): LNHDA, SQIVND (reference sequence). The CDR3 runs to 14 residues. The V end was cut by 7 bases, the J end by 6 bases, with 16 bases between.

The chain links TRBV6-6 to TRBJ1-5; no clear D. V dropped 2 bases and J dropped 1 base, with 12 bases sitting between them. The CDR3 is 16 residues long. CDR1 is MNHNY and CDR2 is SVGAGI in the germline V gene (reference sequence). The CDR3 loop is CASSYRPGGSNQPQHF. CDR3 coding DNA: TGTGCCAGCAGTTACAGGCCGGGAGGGAGCAATCAGCCCCAGCATTTT.